Following are 9 T cell receptor beta chains from one sample sequenced in a study of blood T cells in healthy people across ages. A second PCR of roughly 7 to 11 cycles used a sample-barcoded 5' primer and a J-beta primer mix. MiXCR was run by TCRdb on the 5' RACE reads, yielding one entry per CDR3 protein. This table has over 600,000 distinct CDR3 sequences, about 45% appearing once. Sequencing was done on a sample of blood. Every receptor here comes from a man older than 75 in good health.

This clonotype came up once. The chain joins TRBV12-3 or TRBV12-4 to TRBJ2-5; TRBD2 matches 10 bases. The CDR3 sequence is 16 residues long. Trimming took 5 bases from V and 11 from J; bases not matched to a gene: 17. This CDR3 is CASSTASGSNYNEQYF. The CDR3 DNA sequence: TGTGCCAGCAGTACCGCTAGCGGGAGTAATTACAATGAGCAGTACTTC.

This clonotype was counted a few times. J is TRBJ2-3 and V is TRBV7-9; 7 positions agree with TRBD2. Per the germline V gene, CDR1 is SEHNR and CDR2 is FQNEAQ (reference sequence). V dropped 5 bases and J dropped 0; count of bases not matched to a gene: 5. CDR3 length equals 15 residues. CDR3 bases: TGTGCCAGCAGCATACTAGCGATTAGCACAGATACGCAGTATTTT. Protein sequence: CASSILAISTDTQYF.

This rearrangement joins TRBV5-1 to TRBJ2-3, with 11 nucleotides matching TRBD2. V dropped 4 bases and J dropped 2; count of bases not matched to a gene: 6. CDR3 length equals 16 residues. From germline, CDR1 is SGHRS and CDR2 YFSETQ. CDR3 nucleotides: TGCGCCAGCAGCCCCCGTAGCGGGGGGGACACAGATACGCAGTATTTT. Translated, it gives CASSPRSGGDTDTQYF.

DNA for the CDR3: TGTGCCAGCAGTGATTGGGGGAATTCACCCCTCCACTTT. Protein product: CASSDWGNSPLHF. The chain recombines TRBV25-1 with TRBJ1-6; tentatively, D is TRBD1 (5 bases). The V gene lost 3 bases and the J gene lost 7 bases, with 7 bases spanning the gap. The CDR3 extends over 13 amino acids. Per the germline V gene, CDR1 is MGHDK and CDR2 is SYGVNS.

The chain employs TRBV4-1 and TRBJ2-1; 9 nucleotides match TRBD2. J lost 5 bases, V lost 5 bases, and 7 bases had no gene match. The V gene's germline CDR1 is MGHRA and CDR2 YSYEKL. The CDR3 has 15 residues. The CDR3 here is CASSARSGSDNEQFF. The CDR3 bases are TGCGCCAGCAGCGCCCGTAGCGGGAGTGACAATGAGCAGTTCTTC.

This clonotype was detected only once. In DNA form, the CDR3 reads TGTGCCAGCAGCTTAGACTTTTCCGGGACTAGCGGCACCCACGAGCAGTACTTC. Translated, it gives CASSLDFSGTSGTHEQYF. J is TRBJ2-7 and V is TRBV11-1; 11 bases map to TRBD2. From germline, CDR1 is SGHAT and CDR2 FQDESV (reference sequence). V lost 1 base to trimming and J lost 5 bases; unmatched junction nucleotides: 13. The CDR3 totals 18 residues.

V gene TRBV28 combines with J gene TRBJ2-4, with TRBD1 as a possible D gene (6 bases). The CDR3 has 12 amino acids. V lost 3 bases, J lost 15 bases, and 15 bases lay in between. CDR1 MDHEN and CDR2 SYDVKM come from the germline V gene. As DNA, the CDR3 is TGTGCCAGCAGTTTGGCAGGGACACCGCCGTACTTC. Its protein product is CASSLAGTPPYF.

Written as DNA, the CDR3 is TGTGCCAGTAGGGCCCCGGGGGCCTACAATGAGCAGTTCTTC. Amino acids: CASRAPGAYNEQFF. V is TRBV19 and J is TRBJ2-1, with a tentative D call TRBD2 (6 bases). This CDR3 is built from 14 residues. Trimming pared 6 bases from V and 2 bases from J, leaving 11 bases between. In germline, CDR1 is LNHDA, CDR2 SQIVND (reference sequence).

In its sample, this clonotype was seen a few times. Here the CDR3 reads CAWNRGQANTGELFF. Here the CDR3 DNA reads TGTGCCTGGAATAGAGGACAAGCGAACACCGGGGAGCTGTTTTTT. The V gene is TRBV30, the J gene TRBJ2-2; maybe TRBD1 (5 bases). CDR1 is GTSNPN, CDR2 SVGIG, per germline (reference sequence). The CDR3 totals 15 residues. Trimming stripped 4 bases from V and 0 bases from J, with 12 bases between.